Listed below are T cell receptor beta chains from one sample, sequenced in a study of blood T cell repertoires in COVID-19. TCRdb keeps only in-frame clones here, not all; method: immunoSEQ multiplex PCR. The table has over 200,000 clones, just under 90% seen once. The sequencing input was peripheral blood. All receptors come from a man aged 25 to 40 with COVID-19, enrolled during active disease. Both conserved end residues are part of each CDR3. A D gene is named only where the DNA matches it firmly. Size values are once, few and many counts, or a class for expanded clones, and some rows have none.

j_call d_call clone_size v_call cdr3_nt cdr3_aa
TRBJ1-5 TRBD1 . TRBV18 TGTGCCAGCTCACCAGGAGGGGGCGCCCAGCCCCAGCATTTT CASSPGGGAQPQHF
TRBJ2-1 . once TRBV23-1 TGCGCCAGCAGACACGACAATGAGCAGTTCTTC CASRHDNEQFF
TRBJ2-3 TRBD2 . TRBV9 TGTGCCAGCAGCGTAGGGACTAGCGGCCGCACAGATACGCAGTATTTT CASSVGTSGRTDTQYF
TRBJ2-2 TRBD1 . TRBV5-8 TGTGCCAGCCGCGGACAGGGGTCGAACACCGGGGAGCTGTTTTTT CASRGQGSNTGELFF
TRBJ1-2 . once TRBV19 TGTGCCAGTAGCATGGGCGGGGGATATGGCTACACCTTC CASSMGGGYGYTF
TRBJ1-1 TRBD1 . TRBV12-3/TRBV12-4 TGTGCCAGCAGACTGGGACAGGGGGAAGCTTTCTTT CASRLGQGEAFF
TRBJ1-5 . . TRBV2 TGTGCCAGCAGTTGGACAGCCTGGGGCAATCAGCCCCAGCATTTT CASSWTAWGNQPQHF
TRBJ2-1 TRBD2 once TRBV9 TGTGCCAGCAGCGTAGCGGCTAGCGGGGGGTACAATGAGCAGTTCTTC CASSVAASGGYNEQFF
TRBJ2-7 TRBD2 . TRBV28 TGTGCCAGCAGACTAGCGGGAGCCTCCTACGAGCAGTACTTC CASRLAGASYEQYF
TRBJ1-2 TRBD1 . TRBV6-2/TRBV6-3 TGTGCCAGCAGCCCCATCGGGACAGAGCACTATGGCTACACCTTC CASSPIGTEHYGYTF
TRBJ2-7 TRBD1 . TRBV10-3 TGTGCCACAGGCGACAGGGGGCAATTGATCTACGAGCAGTACTTC CATGDRGQLIYEQYF
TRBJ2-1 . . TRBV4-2 TGTGCCAGCAGCCAAGACTTTTCCGAGACTAGCTCCTACAATGAGCAGTTCTTC CASSQDFSETSSYNEQFF
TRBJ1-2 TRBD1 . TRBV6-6 TGTGCCAGCATTTTAACCGGGACAGGGATCTATGGCTACACCTTC CASILTGTGIYGYTF
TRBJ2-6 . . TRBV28 TGTGCCAGCAGTTCTACAGGGACAGGGGCCAACGTCCTGACTTTC CASSSTGTGANVLTF
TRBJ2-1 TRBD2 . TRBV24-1 TGTGCCACCAGTGAGACGGGGGGGCTTGGTGAGCAGTTCTTC CATSETGGLGEQFF
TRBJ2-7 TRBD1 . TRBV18 TGTGCCAGCTCCGGAACCAGGGGGTACTACGAGCAGTACTTC CASSGTRGYYEQYF
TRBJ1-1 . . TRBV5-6 TGTGCCAGCAGCCATTGGGAGAGAACTGAAGCTTTCTTT CASSHWERTEAFF
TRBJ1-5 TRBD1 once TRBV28 TGTGCCAGCAGTCGCGGACAGGGTTCAGATCAGCCCCAGCATTTT CASSRGQGSDQPQHF